These T cell receptor beta chains were read from a single sample in a study of cytomegalovirus exposure and HLA in healthy donors. TCRdb's table, derived via immunoSEQ multiplex PCR, lists solely in-frame clones and lacks some. The table has 210,000 or so clones, around 79% seen once. Sequencing was performed on PBMCs. The source is a man aged 18 to 35 in good health and CMV-seronegative. The CDR3 runs from the conserved cysteine through the conserved F or W. Fields, in order: CDR3 protein, CDR3 DNA, CDR3 length, J gene, clone size, V gene, D gene. A D gene is named only where the DNA matches it firmly. The size of a clone is reported for some rows only, either as once, few or many, or as a class for expanded clones.

CAISDRGEGNSPLHF,TGTGCCATCAGCGACAGGGGTGAGGGTAATTCACCCCTCCACTTT,15,TRBJ1-6,NA,TRBV10-3,TRBD1
CASSLEAGAVGELFF,TGTGCCAGCAGCTTGGAAGCGGGGGCTGTCGGGGAGCTGTTTTTT,15,TRBJ2-2,once,TRBV5-4,TRBD2
CASSEAGSPYEQYF,TGTGCCAGCAGTGAAGCGGGGAGCCCCTACGAGCAGTACTTC,14,TRBJ2-7,NA,TRBV6-1,NA
CASSVTRQGNSPLHF,TGTGCCAGCAGCGTTACCCGCCAGGGTAATTCACCCCTCCACTTT,15,TRBJ1-6,once,TRBV9,NA
CASSFLQGTVNSPLHF,TGCGCCAGCAGCTTTTTACAGGGGACTGTTAATTCACCCCTCCACTTT,16,TRBJ1-6,NA,TRBV5-1,TRBD1
CAWSPLVGSFNEQYF,TGTGCCTGGAGTCCATTAGTGGGCAGCTTCAACGAGCAGTACTTC,15,TRBJ2-7,NA,TRBV30,NA
CASSSTALAGGSDNEQFF,TGTGCCAGCAGCTCTACGGCGCTAGCGGGAGGCAGCGACAATGAGCAGTTCTTC,18,TRBJ2-1,NA,TRBV9,TRBD2
CAISIPPVDTQYF,TGTGCCATTAGTATTCCACCAGTAGATACGCAGTATTTT,13,TRBJ2-3,NA,TRBV10-3,NA
CASRNGQAWRDNEQFF,TGTGCCAGCAGAAACGGGCAAGCGTGGAGGGACAATGAGCAGTTCTTC,16,TRBJ2-1,NA,TRBV28,NA
CASSLGGRQRNEKLFF,TGTGCCAGCAGCTTGGGGGGGCGCCAACGTAATGAAAAACTGTTTTTT,16,TRBJ1-4,NA,TRBV5-5,NA
CASTPRERSTEAFF,TGTGCCAGCACCCCTAGGGAGAGGAGCACTGAAGCTTTCTTT,14,TRBJ1-1,once,TRBV9,NA